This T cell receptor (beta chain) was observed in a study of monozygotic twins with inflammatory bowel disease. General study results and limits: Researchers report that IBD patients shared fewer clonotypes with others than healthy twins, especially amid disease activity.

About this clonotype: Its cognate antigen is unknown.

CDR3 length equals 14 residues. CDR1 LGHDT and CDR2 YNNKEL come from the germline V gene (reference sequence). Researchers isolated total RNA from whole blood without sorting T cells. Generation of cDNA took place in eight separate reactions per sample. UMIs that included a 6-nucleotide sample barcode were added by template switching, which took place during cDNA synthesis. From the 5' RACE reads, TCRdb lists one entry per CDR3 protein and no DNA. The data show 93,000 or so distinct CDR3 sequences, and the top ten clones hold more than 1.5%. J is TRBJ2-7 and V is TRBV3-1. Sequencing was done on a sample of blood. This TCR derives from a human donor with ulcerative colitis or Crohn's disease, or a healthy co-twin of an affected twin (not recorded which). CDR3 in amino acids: CASSQDMLGYEQYF.